The 10 T cell receptor beta chains listed next were all sequenced from one sample in a study of cytomegalovirus exposure and HLA in healthy donors. Sequencing was performed with immunoSEQ multiplex PCR; in TCRdb, only in-frame clones are kept and a portion is missing. This table has 100,000 to 150,000 clones, roughly nine tenths appearing once. The sample comprised PBMCs. Receptor source: a woman aged 18-35 years in good health and CMV-seronegative.

This clone has more than one count but fewer than ten. The chain combines TRBV4-1 with TRBJ2-1, with D possibly matching TRBD2 (5 bases). In germline, CDR1 is MGHRA, CDR2 YSYEKL. The CDR3 loop spans 15 amino acids. Trimming removed 7 bases at V and 0 bases at J, with 13 bases between. The CDR3 DNA sequence: TGCGCCAGCACCCCCGGGATGAGCTCCTACAATGAGCAGTTCTTC. This translates into CASTPGMSSYNEQFF.

V usage is TRBV6-6 and J usage is TRBJ2-1, with 7 nucleotides matching TRBD2. V was clipped by 8 bases and J by 2 bases; unmatched bases: 3. Germline V lookup: CDR1 MNHNY, CDR2 SVGAGI (reference sequence). This CDR3 spans 13 amino acids. CDR3 region: CASAGAPYNEQFF. As DNA, the CDR3 is TGTGCCAGCGCGGGAGCCCCCTACAATGAGCAGTTCTTC.

This chain connects TRBV4-1 to TRBJ2-2; D ambiguous. Germline values: CDR1 MGHRA, CDR2 YSYEKL. This CDR3 comprises 11 residues. V was shortened by 2 bases and J by 7 bases, with 2 bases between the two germline ends. This chain's CDR3 is CASSQYGELFF. CDR3 in DNA: TGCGCCAGCAGCCAATACGGGGAGCTGTTTTTT.

This clone was seen more than once but under ten times. The chain is built from TRBV6-5 and TRBJ1-2; TRBD1 is a possible D gene (6 bases). This CDR3 contains 14 residues. The germline CDR1 and CDR2 sequences are MNHEY and SVGAGI. V gave up 6 bases and J gave up 3 bases, with 14 bases separating them. CDR3 bases: TGTGCCAGCAGCCCGGGGGGGGCGGACTATGGCTACACCTTC. It codes for CASSPGGADYGYTF.

The CDR3 sequence: CASSPQGATYNEQFF. The CDR3 DNA reads as TGTGCCAGCAGCCCACAGGGGGCCACCTACAATGAGCAGTTCTTC. The chain links TRBV27 to TRBJ2-1; TRBD1 matches at 9 bases. V was pared by 6 bases and J by 2 bases, with 5 bases of the junction left unmatched. The CDR3 runs to 15 residues. Germline values: CDR1 MNHEY, CDR2 SMNVEV (reference sequence).

The chain is built from TRBV10-1 and TRBJ2-1; D possibly corresponds to TRBD1 (6 bases). Trimming removed 2 bases at V and 12 bases at J, with 23 bases between. Germline CDR1 reads WNHNN; CDR2 reads SYGVQD (reference sequence). The CDR3 spans 16 residues. The CDR3 nucleotides read TGCGCCAGCAGTGAGGGGGCAGGGGAGTCCGCGGGTGGGCAGTTCTTC. Amino acid sequence: CASSEGAGESAGGQFF.

The J gene is TRBJ2-7, the V gene TRBV25-1; tentative D call: TRBD1 (6 bases). CDR1 is MGHDK and CDR2 is SYGVNS in the germline V gene. V was clipped by 3 bases and J by 0 bases, with 12 bases between them. There are 15 residues in the CDR3. CDR3 sequence (DNA): TGTGCCAGCAGTGAGGACAGCCCTTACTCCTACGAGCAGTACTTC. Protein sequence: CASSEDSPYSYEQYF.

The chain has TRBV4-1 and TRBJ1-5, with 7 bases aligning to TRBD1. The V gene's germline CDR1 is MGHRA and CDR2 YSYEKL. V shed 1 base, J shed 6 bases, and the junction held 9 bases outside the gene matches. The CDR3 runs to 16 residues. The CDR3 reads CASSQGQGELGQPQHF. In nucleotides, the CDR3 is TGCGCCAGCAGCCAAGGACAGGGAGAACTCGGTCAGCCCCAGCATTTT.

The chain couples TRBV30 to TRBJ2-7; TRBD2 aligns across 14 bases. The trim removed 4 bases at V and 5 bases at J, leaving 4 bases unmatched. The CDR3 totals 14 residues. Germline loops: CDR1 GTSNPN, CDR2 SVGIG (reference sequence). DNA for the CDR3: TGTGCCTGGAACCCGGGACTAGCGGGAGACGAGCAGTACTTC. Translation: CAWNPGLAGDEQYF.

The DNA for the CDR3 is TGCGCCAGCAGCTTAAAAACGGGACAGGGCGACACCGGGGAGCTGTTTTTT. Translation gives CASSLKTGQGDTGELFF. The chain couples TRBV5-1 to TRBJ2-2; 9 bases align to TRBD1. CDR1 is SGHRS, CDR2 YFSETQ, per germline. The CDR3 has 17 amino acids. With 2 bases clipped from V and 3 bases from J, the junction kept 8 bases outside the gene matches.